The source of this TCR beta chain is a study of blood T cell repertoires in COVID-19. Study summary: The origin of the acute and convalescent COVID-19 samples was the United States, Italy and Spain. T cells, B-cell-depleted T cells, or PBMCs supplied cDNA or gDNA.

The CDR3 has 14 residues. The germline V and J ends were trimmed by 4 bases and 7 bases, with 13 bases remaining between them. Original analysis: Nucleated cell number was recorded as an estimate derived from reference gene primer amplification. Data came from immunoSEQ multiplex PCR; TCRdb stores just in-frame clones and leaves some out. V, J and clone size were drawn from that table, and D and trimming were deduced from the DNA. The sample includes around 340,000 clones, roughly 90% seen only once; the top ten take roughly 3.9%. The sample was peripheral blood. This sequence originates from a woman in her sixties with COVID-19, enrolled during active disease. The chain links TRBV23-1 to TRBJ1-4; TRBD1 is a possible D gene (6 bases). TRBV23-1 is placed among ORFs of uncertain function. This chain's CDR3 is CASSRRGGGEKLFF. CDR3 DNA: TGCGCCAGCAGTCGTCGGGGGGGCGGTGAAAAACTGTTTTTT.